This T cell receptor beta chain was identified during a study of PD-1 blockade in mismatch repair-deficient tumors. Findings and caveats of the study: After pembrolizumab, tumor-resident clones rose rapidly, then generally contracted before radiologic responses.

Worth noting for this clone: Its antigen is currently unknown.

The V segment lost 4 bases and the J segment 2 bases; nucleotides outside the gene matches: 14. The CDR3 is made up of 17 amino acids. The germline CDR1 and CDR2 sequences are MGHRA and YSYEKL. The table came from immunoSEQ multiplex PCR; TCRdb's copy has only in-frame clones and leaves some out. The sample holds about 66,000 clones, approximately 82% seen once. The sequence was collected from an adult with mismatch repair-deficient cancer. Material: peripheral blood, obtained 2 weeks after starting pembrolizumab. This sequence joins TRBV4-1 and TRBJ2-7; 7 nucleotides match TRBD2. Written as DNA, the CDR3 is TGCGCCAGCAGCCTCCTCCTCGACAGCGGGATTACCTACGAGCAGTACTTC. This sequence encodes CASSLLLDSGITYEQYF.